The 5 T cell receptor beta chains below were found in one sample sequenced in a study of T cell repertoires in cytomegalovirus infection. TCRdb reanalysed the reads using MiXCR and keeps one entry per CDR3 protein. The data show hundreds of thousands of distinct CDR3 sequences, with roughly a quarter seen just once and 6.5% to 10% held by the top ten. The source material was CD8+ T cells from PBMCs. Source of these receptors: a human donor in good health (CMV status not recorded). Some clones in this sample may be carry-over from other donors' samples.

The V and J genes are TRBV5-1 and TRBJ2-7, with 8 bases aligning to TRBD2. The CDR3 is 16 amino acids. The germline V gene has CDR1 SGHRS and CDR2 YFSETQ. V gave up 6 bases and J gave up 0 bases; unmatched junction bases: 11. This chain's CDR3 is CASTLLAGMGSYEQYF. Here the CDR3 DNA reads TGCGCCAGCACCCTTTTAGCGGGGATGGGCTCCTACGAGCAGTACTTC.

This clonotype was seen more than once but under ten times. The chain is built from TRBV29-1 and TRBJ1-3; no definite D call. CDR3 size: 12 residues. CDR1 SQVTM and CDR2 ANQGSEA come from the germline V gene. Trimming pared 0 bases from V and 6 bases from J, leaving 6 bases between. CDR3 coding DNA: TGCAGCGTTGAAGATCGGATAAACACCATATATTTT. This gives the protein CSVEDRINTIYF.

The rearrangement uses TRBV29-1 and TRBJ1-1; 7 bases match TRBD1. Germline-derived CDR1 and CDR2 are SQVTM and ANQGSEA. The V gene end was trimmed by 6 bases and the J gene end by 4 bases; junction bases not matched to a gene: 2. The CDR3 consists of 11 residues. In nucleotides, the CDR3 is TGCAGCGTAGGGACAGCCACTGAAGCTTTCTTT. This codes for CSVGTATEAFF.

This chain uses TRBV6-1 with TRBJ2-7; 7 bases line up with TRBD2. Trimming took 8 bases from V and 4 from J; bases not matched to a gene: 5. Germline lookup yields CDR1 MNHNS and CDR2 SASEGT. CDR3 length equals 12 residues. Here the CDR3 reads CASAGDPYEQYV. The CDR3 DNA is TGTGCCAGCGCGGGAGACCCTTACGAGCAGTACGTC.

This chain links TRBV6-5 with TRBJ1-2; D perhaps matches TRBD1 (5 bases). The CDR3 contains 16 residues. Germline lookup yields CDR1 MNHEY and CDR2 SVGAGI. V was shortened by 0 bases and J by 7 bases, with 18 bases between the two germline ends. The CDR3 DNA is TGTGCCAGCAGTTACTCGCCTGCGGGGGGGACCGGTGGCTACACCTTC. It translates to CASSYSPAGGTGGYTF.